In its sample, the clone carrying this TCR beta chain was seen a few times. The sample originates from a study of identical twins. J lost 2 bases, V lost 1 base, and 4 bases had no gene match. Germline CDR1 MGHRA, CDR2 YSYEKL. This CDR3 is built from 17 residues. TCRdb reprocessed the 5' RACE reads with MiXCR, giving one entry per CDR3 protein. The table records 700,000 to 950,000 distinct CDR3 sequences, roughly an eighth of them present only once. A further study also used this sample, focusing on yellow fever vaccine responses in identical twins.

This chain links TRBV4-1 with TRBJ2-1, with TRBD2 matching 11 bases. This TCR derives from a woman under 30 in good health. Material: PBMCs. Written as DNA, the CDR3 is TGCGCCAGCAGCCAAGTAGGTAGCGGGGGGGCCTACAATGAGCAGTTCTTC. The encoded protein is CASSQVGSGGAYNEQFF.